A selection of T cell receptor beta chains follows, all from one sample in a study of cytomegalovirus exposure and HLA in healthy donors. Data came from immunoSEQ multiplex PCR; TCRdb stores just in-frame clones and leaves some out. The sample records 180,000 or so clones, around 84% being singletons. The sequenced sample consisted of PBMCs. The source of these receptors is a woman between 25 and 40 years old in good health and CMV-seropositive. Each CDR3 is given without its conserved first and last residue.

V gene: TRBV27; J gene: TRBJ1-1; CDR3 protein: ASSFGIPGAEAF
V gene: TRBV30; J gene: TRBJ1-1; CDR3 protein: AWTRGSTEAF
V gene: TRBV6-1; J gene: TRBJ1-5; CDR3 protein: ASSDRPGTNQPQH
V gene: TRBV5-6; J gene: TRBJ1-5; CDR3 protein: ASSFGRTIRGQPQH
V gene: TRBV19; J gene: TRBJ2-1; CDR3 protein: ASSIRSGGGYNEQF
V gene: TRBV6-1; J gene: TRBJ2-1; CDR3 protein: ASSEAVWQGSNEQF
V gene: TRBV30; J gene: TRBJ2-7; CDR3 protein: AWSVTRRRYEQY
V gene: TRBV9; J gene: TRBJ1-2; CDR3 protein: ASSPGQGNYGYT
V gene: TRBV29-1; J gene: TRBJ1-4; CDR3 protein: SVGGQGGEKLF
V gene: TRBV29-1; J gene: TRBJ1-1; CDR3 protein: SVDPYQVQGGSTEAF
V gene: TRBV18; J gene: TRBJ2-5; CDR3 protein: ASSPRVAEETQY
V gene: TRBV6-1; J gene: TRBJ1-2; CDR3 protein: ASSEYGGLSGYT
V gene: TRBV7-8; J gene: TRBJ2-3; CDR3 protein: ASSSPGADTQY
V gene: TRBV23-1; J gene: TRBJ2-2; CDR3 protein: ASTLLGGTGELF
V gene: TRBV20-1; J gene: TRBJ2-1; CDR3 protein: SAGTADEQF
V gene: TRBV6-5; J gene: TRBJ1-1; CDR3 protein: ASSPDRSNTEAF
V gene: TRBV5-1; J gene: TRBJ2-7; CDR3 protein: ASSLVGAQGYEQY
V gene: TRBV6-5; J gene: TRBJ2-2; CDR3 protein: ASSYQGAETGELF
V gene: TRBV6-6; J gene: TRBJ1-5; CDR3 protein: ASSKTVFGQPQH
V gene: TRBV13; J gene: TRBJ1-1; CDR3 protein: ASSFSVRGLNTEAF
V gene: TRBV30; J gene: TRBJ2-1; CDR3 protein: AWGLDRENEQF
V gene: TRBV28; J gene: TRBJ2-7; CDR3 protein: ASSSGTGVYEQY
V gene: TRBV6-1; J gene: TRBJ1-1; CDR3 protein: ASNLQGRGTEAF
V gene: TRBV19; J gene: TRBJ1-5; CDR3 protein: ASRHEHSNQPQH
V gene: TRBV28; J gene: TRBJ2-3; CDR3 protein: ASHTGMGQKY
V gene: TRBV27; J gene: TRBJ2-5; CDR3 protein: ASSPGGLSQETQY
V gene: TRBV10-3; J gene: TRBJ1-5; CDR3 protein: AISGGGGSNQPQH
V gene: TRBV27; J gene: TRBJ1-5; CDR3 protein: ASSAQGQASWQPQH
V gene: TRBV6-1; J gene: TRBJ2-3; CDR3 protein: ASRPGSSTDTQY
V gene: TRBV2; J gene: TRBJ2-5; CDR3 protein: ASSLLAGVGETQY
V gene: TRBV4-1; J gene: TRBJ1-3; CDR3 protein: ASSLNGGSGNTIY
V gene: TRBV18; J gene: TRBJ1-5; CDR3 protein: ASSPTGVNQPQH
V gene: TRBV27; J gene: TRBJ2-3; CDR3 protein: ASSFSGTDTQY
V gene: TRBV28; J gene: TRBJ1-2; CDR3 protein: ASSPPGGGGYGYT
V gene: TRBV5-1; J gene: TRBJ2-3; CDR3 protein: ASSLAQGPDTQY
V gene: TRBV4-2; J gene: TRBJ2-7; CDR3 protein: ASSQPGSYEQY
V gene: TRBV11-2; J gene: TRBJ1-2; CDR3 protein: ASSPVTGPNYGYT
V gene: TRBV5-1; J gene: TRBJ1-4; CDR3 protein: ASSFGAGGEKLF